This TCR beta chain was captured by sequencing in a study of technical replicates of blood from a handful of donors. Profiling relied on immunoSEQ multiplex PCR, and the TCRdb table lists in-frame clones only, not all of them. The sample lists 65,000 to 90,000 clones; roughly nine tenths were seen once. Germline V CDR1 and CDR2: KGHSH, LQKENI. The CDR3 loop spans 16 amino acids. The junction had 5 bases not matched to a gene; V was cut back by 0 bases and J by 3 bases. The rearrangement joins TRBV18 to TRBJ2-3; 8 bases line up with TRBD1. Sequencing was carried out using T cells isolated from PBMCs. The source of this sequence is a human donor in good health. The CDR3, as DNA: TGTGCCAGCTCACCACCGACAGGGGAGATAACAGATACGCAGTATTTT. It yields the protein CASSPPTGEITDTQYF. Variable domain in full (rest from reference TRBV18 and TRBJ2-3): NAGVMQNPRHLVRRRGQEARLRCSPMKGHSHVYWYRQLPEEGLKFMVYLQKENIIDESGMPKERFSAEFPKEGPSILRIQQVVRGDSAAYFCASSPPTGEITDTQYFGPGTRLTVL.